This record looks at one T cell receptor (beta chain) sequence and its context. The antigen it recognizes is unknown. No base qualities exist here, and no much larger clone lies one base off it. The sample comes from a study of T cell responses to AZD1222 COVID-19 vaccine (dated by TCRdb to the early 2020s). With regard to the full study: Because spike-specific TCR depth and breadth did not differ between the two schedules, AZD1222 recipients who got a second dose at roughly 4 weeks were pooled with those who got a second dose at roughly 12 weeks. A total of 233 trial participants underwent TCR sequencing, of whom some 200 had received two doses of AZD1222 and 26 had received two doses of the MenACWY control vaccine. Trial participants were enrolled by age into subgroups of 18-55, 56-69 and 70-plus years, and about 150, 27 and 61 TCR-sequenced participants, respectively, were included in these subgroups.

Here is what the overall study found, with its caveats: Conclusions about previously exposed vaccinees are limited because only a handful of AZD1222 recipients were SARS-CoV-2 seropositive at baseline. Participants were mostly white British and included more females than males, and it was suggested by the authors that clonal diversity may have been underestimated. Reportedly, close to half of the unique spike-specific TCRs recognized epitopes lying outside the regions that are mutated in the B.1.351 and B.1.1.7 variants. Vaccine-associated CD4 TCRs spanned the whole spike protein, with dominant responses in regions 160-218 and 743-854. In the small 56-69-year group, the increase in depth fell short of significance, most likely because of low power. After two AZD1222 doses, both the breadth and the depth of spike-specific TCRs were significantly higher than at day 0 and than in MenACWY recipients. Because no day 14 peak-response samples were available, repertoires were characterized only after the peak T cell response.

The time point label corresponds to: baseline before first vaccination. The vaccinee samples were drawn from two UK trials, COV001 and COV002, one of which was a single-blind randomized controlled phase 2/3 trial testing AZD1222 (ChAdOx1 nCoV-19) in healthy adults. Trial participant PBMC samples were collected at day 0 and day 28 after the second dose for TCRbeta chain sequencing. The CDR3 regions of human TCRbeta chains were analyzed by immunosequencing. For the original study's pipeline: Repertoire TCRs were matched against a reference library of SARS-CoV-2-specific TCRs generated with the MIRA antigen-specificity platform. Breadth was defined as the fraction of unique TCRs that were SARS-CoV-2-associated, and depth was defined as the fraction of total T cells that were SARS-CoV-2-associated. Using the MIRA data, each spike-specific TCR was assigned both to the spike region to which the TCR was reactive and to a CD4 or CD8 class. Log10-transformed breadth and depth values were compared by one-way ANOVA with Sidak's multiple comparisons tests. TCRdb limited this immuneACCESS table to in-frame rearrangements with V and J called. A share of clones is missing; checked studies link under half to unresolved V genes, and the rest is unexplained. The V and J calls and clone size were taken over from that table, and D and trimming were inferred from the DNA. The sample profile shows some 120,000 clones; 80% to 90% of them were found once. The ten largest make up about 1.5% of the sample.

The germline V gene (reference sequence) specifies GTSNPN as CDR1 and SVGIG as CDR2. Clipping removes 3 bases from V and 2 bases from J, with 12 as the unmatched junction base count. The CDR3 holds 16 amino acids from the cysteine to the phenylalanine. The only DNA kept is the CDR3, 48 bases in frame from the first base. The TCR originated in an adult in good health. The sequence is built from TRBV30 and TRBJ1-1, and 7 junction bases match TRBD1. Sequencing used peripheral blood, obtained on day 0 of AZD1222 vaccination. The CDR3: CAWRATTGPLNTEAFF. In nucleotide form, the sequence is TGTGCCTGGAGGGCGACGACAGGGCCTTTAAACACTGAAGCTTTCTTT.